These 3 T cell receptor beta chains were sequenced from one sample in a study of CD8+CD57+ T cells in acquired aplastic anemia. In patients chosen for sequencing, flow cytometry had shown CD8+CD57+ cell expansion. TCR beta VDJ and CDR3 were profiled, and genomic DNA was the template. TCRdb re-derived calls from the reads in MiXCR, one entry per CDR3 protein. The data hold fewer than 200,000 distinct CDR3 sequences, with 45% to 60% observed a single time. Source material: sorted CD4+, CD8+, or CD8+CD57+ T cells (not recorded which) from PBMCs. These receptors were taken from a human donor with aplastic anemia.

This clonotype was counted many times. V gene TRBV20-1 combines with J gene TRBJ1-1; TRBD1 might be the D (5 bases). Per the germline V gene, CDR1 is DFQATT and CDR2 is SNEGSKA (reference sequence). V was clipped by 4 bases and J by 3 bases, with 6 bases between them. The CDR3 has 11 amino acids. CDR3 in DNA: TGCAGTGCTACACAGGACACTGAAGCTTTCTTT. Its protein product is CSATQDTEAFF.

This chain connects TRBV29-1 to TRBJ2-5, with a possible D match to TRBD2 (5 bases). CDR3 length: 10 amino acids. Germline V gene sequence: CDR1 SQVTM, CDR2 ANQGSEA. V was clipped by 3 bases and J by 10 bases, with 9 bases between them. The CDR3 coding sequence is TGCAGCGTTGAGGGCCGGGGCCAGTACTTC. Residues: CSVEGRGQYF.

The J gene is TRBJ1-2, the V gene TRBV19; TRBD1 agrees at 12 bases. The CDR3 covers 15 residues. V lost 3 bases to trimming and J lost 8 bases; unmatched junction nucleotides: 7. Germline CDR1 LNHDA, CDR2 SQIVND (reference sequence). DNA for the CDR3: TGTGCCAGTAGTATGAAGGGACAGGGGGCTCGCGGCTACACCTTC. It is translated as CASSMKGQGARGYTF.